These 32 T cell receptor beta chains share one sample of origin, sequenced in a study of PD-1 blockade in classical Hodgkin lymphoma. Assay used: immunoSEQ multiplex PCR; TCRdb lists only in-frame clones, some missing. The data contain tens of thousands of clones, 80% of them singletons. Each and every patient relapsed after autologous stem cell transplantation, and patients got differing brentuximab vedotin exposure. Source: peripheral blood mononuclear cells (PBMCs), taken before the second cycle of nivolumab. The receptors derive from a human donor with classical Hodgkin lymphoma.

The gene calls are TRBV5-4 and TRBJ2-5; no definite D call. V shed 0 bases and J shed 5 bases, with 8 bases lying between them. CDR1 is SGHNT and CDR2 is YYREEE in the germline V gene (reference sequence). The CDR3 contains 13 residues. The CDR3 region is CASSLGHVETQYF. The CDR3 region has the DNA TGTGCCAGCAGCTTGGGACATGTGGAGACCCAGTACTTC.

About this clone itself: This specimen includes other DNA sequences encoding the same CDR3. The J gene is TRBJ2-7, the V gene TRBV5-1, with a tentative D call TRBD2 (6 bases). CDR1 and CDR2 (germline): SGHRS, YFSETQ. Trimming removed 0 bases at V and 2 bases at J, with 9 bases between. This CDR3 comprises 14 residues. In DNA form, the CDR3 reads TGCGCCAGCAGCTTGGTCGGAGGGACCTACGAGCAGTACTTC. Its protein is CASSLVGGTYEQYF.

This rearrangement joins TRBV7-4 to TRBJ1-3; D is unresolved. Trimming removed 5 bases at V and 9 bases at J, with 14 bases between. The CDR3 is 13 amino acids. Looked up from germline, CDR1 is SGHVT and CDR2 is SQSDAQ. CDR3 region: CASSPFKVSTIYF. The CDR3 bases are TGTGCCAGCAGCCCATTTAAGGTAAGCACCATATATTTT.

This sequence joins TRBV30 and TRBJ2-2; 8 positions agree with TRBD2. This CDR3 has 15 residues. The germline gives CDR1 GTSNPN, CDR2 SVGIG (reference sequence). Trimming removed 5 bases from V and 2 bases from J; junction bases left unmatched: 7. The CDR3 region is CAWGLLAANTGELFF. The CDR3 nucleotides read TGTGCCTGGGGATTACTAGCGGCAAACACCGGGGAGCTGTTTTTT.

The genes are TRBV11-3 and TRBJ2-1; the D gene is possibly TRBD1 (6 bases). This CDR3 has 13 residues. V was trimmed by 5 bases and J by 4 bases, leaving 9 bases between them. Looked up from germline, CDR1 is SGHNT and CDR2 is YENEEA. CDR3 bases: TGTGCCAGCAGCGGGGGCTATTACAATGAGCAGTTCTTC. Translated, it gives CASSGGYYNEQFF.

The rearrangement links TRBV27 to TRBJ2-5; no firm D call. V lost 2 bases and J 0 bases, leaving 10 bases between the germline ends. Germline loops: CDR1 MNHEY, CDR2 SMNVEV (reference sequence). The CDR3 totals 15 residues. DNA of the CDR3: TGTGCCAGCAGTTTAAAGGGTTGGTACCAAGAGACCCAGTACTTC. It yields the protein CASSLKGWYQETQYF.

This clone showed up just once. The chain uses TRBV19 and TRBJ2-7, with TRBD1 identical over 11 bases. The ends lost 4 bases at V and 4 bases at J; junction bases unmatched: 9. The germline CDR1 and CDR2 sequences are LNHDA and SQIVND (reference sequence). This CDR3 comprises 16 residues. The CDR3: CASSTRDRGVGYEQYF. The CDR3 DNA is TGTGCCAGTAGTACCCGGGACAGGGGGGTTGGGTACGAGCAGTACTTC.

The count of this clone is one. J is TRBJ2-2 and V is TRBV29-1, with a tentative D call TRBD2 (5 bases). The V and J ends lost 7 bases and 7 bases respectively, with 19 bases between them. The CDR3 extends over 14 amino acids. The germline CDR1 and CDR2 sequences are SQVTM and ANQGSEA. The CDR3 region has the DNA TGCAGCGCCTCTCGAGGGCCAAAGGGCGGGGAGCTGTTTTTT. This translates into CSASRGPKGGELFF.

The chain carries TRBV4-1 and TRBJ2-5; D not certain. The J call may be faulty, since TRBJ2-7 better matches the DNA end. The CDR3 has 15 residues. CDR1 and CDR2 (germline): MGHRA, YSYEKL. The CDR3 loop is CASSPTQLASYEQYF. As DNA, the CDR3 is TGCGCCAGCAGCCCAACCCAACTCGCTTCCTACGAGCAGTACTTC.

This chain uses TRBV7-9 with TRBJ1-3; D not certain. Looked up from germline, CDR1 is SEHNR and CDR2 is FQNEAQ (reference sequence). The CDR3 is 15 amino acids. Deletions cut 5 bases from V and 4 bases from J, with 15 bases between. The CDR3 sequence: CASSRDGGRGNTIYF. In nucleotides, the CDR3 is TGTGCCAGCAGCCGAGACGGAGGTAGAGGAAACACCATATATTTT.

This chain connects TRBV5-1 to TRBJ1-2, with D possibly TRBD1 on 6 matching bases. There are 14 residues in the CDR3. Trimming stripped 2 bases from V and 5 bases from J, with 13 bases between. Germline V gene sequence: CDR1 SGHRS, CDR2 YFSETQ. The CDR3 DNA reads as TGCGCCAGCAGCTTTTCAGGGGAGGTATATGGCTACACCTTC. This gives the protein CASSFSGEVYGYTF.

On this clone itself: This CDR3 is also generated by other DNA sequences in the sample. V usage is TRBV4-1 and J usage is TRBJ1-1; D is undetermined. Germline CDR1 MGHRA, CDR2 YSYEKL. This CDR3 comprises 12 residues. Deletions cut 2 bases from V and 2 bases from J, with 3 bases between. The CDR3 sequence: CASSQTNTEAFF. The CDR3 DNA follows: TGCGCCAGCAGCCAAACCAACACTGAAGCTTTCTTT.

This clone was seen a handful of times. The chain is built from TRBV28 and TRBJ1-1, with a possible D match to TRBD1 (5 bases). Germline V CDR1 and CDR2: MDHEN, SYDVKM. V lost 8 bases and J lost 0, with 13 bases in between. This CDR3 is built from 14 residues. This CDR3 is CASSGPPMNTEAFF. CDR3 nucleotide sequence: TGTGCCAGCTCAGGGCCGCCCATGAACACTGAAGCTTTCTTT.

This rearrangement joins TRBV10-3 to TRBJ1-1; 8 positions match TRBD1. The CDR3 has 15 residues. CDR1 and CDR2 (germline): ENHRY, SYGVKD. The V gene end was trimmed by 6 bases and the J gene end by 5 bases; junction bases not matched to a gene: 11. The CDR3 spells CAISHIEQGGTEAFF. DNA for the CDR3: TGTGCCATCAGCCACATAGAACAGGGGGGTACTGAAGCTTTCTTT.

The chain joins TRBV19 to TRBJ2-7; TRBD2 matches at 11 bases. V shed 5 bases, J shed 7 bases, and the junction held 4 bases outside the gene matches. The V gene's germline CDR1 is LNHDA and CDR2 SQIVND (reference sequence). The CDR3 is 13 residues long. CDR3 coding DNA: TGTGCCAGTAGTCCGGGACTAGCGGAGGAGCAGTACTTC. Its translation: CASSPGLAEEQYF.

The sample holds many counts of this clone. V gene TRBV5-4 combines with J gene TRBJ2-3, with TRBD2 matching over 9 bases. Per germline, CDR1 SGHNT and CDR2 YYREEE (reference sequence). After removal of 5 bases from V and 4 bases from J, the junction contained 5 bases not matched to a gene. This CDR3 is built from 14 residues. The CDR3 DNA reads TGTGCCAGCAGTATAGCGGGAGCGTCAGATACGCAGTATTTT. This sequence encodes CASSIAGASDTQYF.

The gene calls are TRBV7-9 and TRBJ2-7; 10 positions match TRBD2. The CDR3 is made up of 16 amino acids. V lost 1 base to trimming and J lost 6 bases; unmatched junction nucleotides: 9. The V gene's germline CDR1 is SEHNR and CDR2 FQNEAQ (reference sequence). The CDR3 DNA sequence: TGTGCCAGCAGCTTAGAGGGGAGCGGGGGGGCCCGCGAGCAGTACTTC. This sequence encodes CASSLEGSGGAREQYF.

The chain employs TRBV7-3 and TRBJ2-5; 7 bases match TRBD2. V gave up 5 bases and J gave up 1 base; unmatched junction bases: 7. This CDR3 contains 15 residues. In germline, CDR1 is SGHTA, CDR2 FQGTGA. The CDR3 coding sequence is TGTGCCAGCAGCCGGGGGGTCGTCGGCCAAGAGACCCAGTACTTC. Translated: CASSRGVVGQETQYF.

CDR3 coding DNA: TGTGCCAGCAGCAACTCGGGCCGCAGGGAGACCCAGTACTTC. This encodes CASSNSGRRETQYF. V is TRBV5-6 and J is TRBJ2-5; D is ambiguous. The V end was cut by 4 bases, the J end by 5 bases, with 15 bases between. Per germline, CDR1 SGHDT and CDR2 YYEEEE. This CDR3 contains 14 residues.

The chain couples TRBV28 to TRBJ1-5; 7 bases map to TRBD1. V shed 5 bases, J shed 6 bases, and the junction held 7 bases outside the gene matches. Germline V CDR1 and CDR2: MDHEN, SYDVKM. The CDR3 loop spans 14 amino acids. CDR3: CASSTQGGTQPQHF. For the CDR3, the DNA is TGTGCCAGCAGTACCCAGGGGGGCACTCAGCCCCAGCATTTT.

The chain combines TRBV27 with TRBJ2-1; D possibly matches TRBD1 or TRBD2 (5 bases each). The V gene lost 0 bases and the J gene lost 2 bases, with 14 bases spanning the gap. The CDR3 length is 17 residues. Germline V gives CDR1 MNHEY, CDR2 SMNVEV (reference sequence). CDR3 residues: CASSLSPPGTTYNEQFF. In nucleotides, the CDR3 is TGTGCCAGCAGTTTATCCCCCCCCGGGACGACCTACAATGAGCAGTTCTTC.

The V gene is TRBV6-1, the J gene TRBJ2-1; D remains ambiguous. The CDR3 extends over 13 amino acids. V gave up 2 bases and J gave up 12 bases, with 14 bases separating them. Looked up from germline, CDR1 is MNHNS and CDR2 is SASEGT. The CDR3 loop reads CASSEQTSEPQFF. The CDR3 nucleotides are TGTGCCAGCAGTGAACAGACTTCGGAGCCGCAGTTCTTC.

The rearrangement links TRBV4-1 to TRBJ2-2; possibly TRBD1 or TRBD2 for D (5 bases each). This CDR3 region has 15 residues. V was clipped by 1 base and J by 4 bases, with 10 bases between them. Germline CDR1 reads MGHRA; CDR2 reads YSYEKL. CDR3 region: CASSQGSGGTGELFF. In nucleotides, the CDR3 is TGCGCCAGCAGCCAAGGTTCTGGGGGCACCGGGGAGCTGTTTTTT.

This chain connects TRBV30 to TRBJ2-5; D may be TRBD1 or TRBD2 (5 bases each). Trimming removed 5 bases at V and 5 bases at J, with 9 bases between. The CDR3 loop spans 11 amino acids. Germline CDR1 reads GTSNPN; CDR2 reads SVGIG (reference sequence). CDR3 region: CAWAGSETQYF. DNA of the CDR3: TGTGCCTGGGCAGGGAGTGAGACCCAGTACTTC. Drawing the rest from reference TRBV30 and TRBJ2-5, the complete variable domain is SQTIHQWPATLVQPVGSPLSLECTVEGTSNPNLYWYRQAAGRGLQLLFYSVGIGQISSEVPQNLSASRPQDRQFILSSKKLLLSDSGFYLCAWAGSETQYFGPGTRLLVL.

The chain employs TRBV6-5 and TRBJ2-3, with D possibly matching TRBD1 (5 bases). CDR1 is MNHEY and CDR2 is SVGAGI in the germline V gene. V lost 6 bases, J lost 6 bases, and 7 bases lay in between. The CDR3 covers 11 residues. CDR3 amino acids: CASRQADTQYF. CDR3 sequence (DNA): TGTGCCAGCAGACAGGCGGATACGCAGTATTTT.

V is TRBV11-2 and J is TRBJ2-7; the D call may be TRBD1 or TRBD2 (5 bases each). The CDR3 is made up of 14 amino acids. Trimming left V 1 base short and J 12 bases short, with 19 bases between. Germline CDR1 SGHAT, CDR2 FQNNGV. The CDR3 DNA reads TGTGCCAGCAGCTTAGGGGGGTCGACGCCTCCAAGGTACTTC. Protein sequence: CASSLGGSTPPRYF.

The chain employs TRBV27 and TRBJ1-1; D is ambiguous. The V end lost 8 bases, the J end lost 4 bases, and 14 bases lay between the germline ends. This CDR3 contains 13 residues. Germline V gives CDR1 MNHEY, CDR2 SMNVEV (reference sequence). CDR3 in DNA: TGTGCCAGCCTGGACCAAATCGGCACTGAAGCTTTCTTT. Protein sequence: CASLDQIGTEAFF.

The V call is TRBV19, the J call TRBJ1-2; 7 bases align to TRBD1. The CDR3 has 13 residues. Trimming cost V 7 bases and J 6 bases; bases outside gene matches: 8. Germline loops: CDR1 LNHDA, CDR2 SQIVND (reference sequence). CDR3 sequence reads: CASTRGWGNGYTF. The DNA for the CDR3 is TGTGCCAGTACCAGGGGGTGGGGGAATGGCTACACCTTC.

This clone was observed a few times. The rearrangement uses TRBV27 and TRBJ1-1; the D is unclear. The V gene's germline CDR1 is MNHEY and CDR2 SMNVEV (reference sequence). This CDR3 has 13 amino acids. With 0 bases removed from V and 4 bases from J, the gap between germline ends came to 6 bases. The CDR3 DNA sequence: TGTGCCAGCAGTTTATCGGCCCGCACTGAAGCTTTCTTT. It encodes CASSLSARTEAFF.

The J gene is TRBJ1-1, the V gene TRBV11-3; TRBD1 might be the D (6 bases). V lost 2 bases and J lost 3, with 28 bases in between. The CDR3 runs 20 residues. The germline gives CDR1 SGHNT, CDR2 YENEEA. The CDR3 DNA reads as TGTGCCAGCAGCTTACGGTCACGGTCAACAGGGCCAATCTGGTACACTGAAGCTTTCTTT. Protein: CASSLRSRSTGPIWYTEAFF.

This sequence joins TRBV7-9 and TRBJ2-3; a possible D gene is TRBD2 (7 bases). CDR3 length: 14 amino acids. CDR1 and CDR2 from the germline V gene are SEHNR and FQNEAQ (reference sequence). V lost 3 bases to trimming and J lost 6 bases, with 13 bases between them. The CDR3 reads CASSLSGGPDTQYF. The CDR3 coding sequence is TGTGCCAGCAGCTTGTCGGGGGGCCCGGATACGCAGTATTTT. The full variable domain, in which reference TRBV7-9 and TRBJ2-3 provide the parts outside the CDR3, is DTGVSQNPRHKITKRGQNVTFRCDPISEHNRLYWYRQTLGQGPEFLTYFQNEAQLEKSRLLSDRFSAERPKGSFSTLEIQRTEQGDSAMYLCASSLSGGPDTQYFGPGTRLTVL.

The rearrangement uses TRBV11-3 and TRBJ1-1; D is unresolved. This CDR3 contains 14 residues. Germline values: CDR1 SGHNT, CDR2 YENEEA. V lost 3 bases and J lost 1, with 9 bases in between. CDR3 amino acids: CASSLREGNTEAFF. The CDR3 bases are TGTGCCAGCAGCTTGAGGGAAGGGAACACTGAAGCTTTCTTT.